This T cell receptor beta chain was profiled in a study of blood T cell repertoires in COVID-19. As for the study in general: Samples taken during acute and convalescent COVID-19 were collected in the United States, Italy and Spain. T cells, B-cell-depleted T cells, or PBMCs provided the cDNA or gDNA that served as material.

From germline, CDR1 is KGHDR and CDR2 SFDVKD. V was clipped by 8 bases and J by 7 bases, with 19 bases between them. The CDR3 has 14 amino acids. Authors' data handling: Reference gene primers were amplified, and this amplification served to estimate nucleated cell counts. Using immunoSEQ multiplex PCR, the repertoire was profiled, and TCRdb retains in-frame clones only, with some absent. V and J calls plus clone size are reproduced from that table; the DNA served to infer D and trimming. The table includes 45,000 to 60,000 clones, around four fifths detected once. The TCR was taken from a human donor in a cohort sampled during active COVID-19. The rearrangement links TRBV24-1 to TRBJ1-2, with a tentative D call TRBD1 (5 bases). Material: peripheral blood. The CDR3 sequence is CATTEGRDSGGYTF. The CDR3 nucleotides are TGTGCCACCACGGAGGGCAGGGACTCAGGTGGCTACACCTTC.